The 27 T cell receptor beta chains below all came from one sample that was sequenced in a study of regulatory T cells in long-lasting Graves disease (dated by TCRdb to the early 2020s). To prepare the library, multiplex PCR was applied. Sequencing relied on an Illumina HiSeq 4000. CDR3 regions were amplified by Arm-PCR with iRepertoire HTBI primers to construct TCR beta libraries. In-frame beta chains were kept once TCRdb had trimmed the public reads at Q25 with fastp and called clones with MiXCR. Each CDR3 protein gets just one entry, which takes the most common genes and DNA from the rows behind it. The sample contains a few hundred thousand distinct CDR3 sequences, 15% to 20% of them found a single time. The ten largest account for 25% to 30% of the sample. The sample's time point label, decoded: newly diagnosed GD, antithyroid drugs for less than 3 months. For both TCR sequencing and RNA sequencing, RNA was extracted from PBMCs using TRIzol.

This sample also appeared in a second study, on T cells in Graves' hyperthyroidism and ophthalmopathy.

The source was peripheral blood mononuclear cells (PBMCs), collected at new diagnosis, from a patient treated with antithyroid drugs. The receptors shown here come from a man aged 35 to 55 with Graves disease. Donor details come from another sample of the same person, matched by shared clones.

The chain has TRBV5-1 and TRBJ1-1, with 9 bases fitting TRBD1. Germline V CDR1 and CDR2: SGHRS, YFSETQ. V lost 1 base, J lost 3 bases, and 4 bases stayed unmatched. The CDR3 spans 15 residues. Written as DNA, the CDR3 is TGCGCCAGCAGCTTGATGACAGGGGGAGACACTGAAGCTTTCTTT. This sequence encodes CASSLMTGGDTEAFF.

Only a few counts were recorded for this clonotype. The chain employs TRBV7-2 and TRBJ2-5; 8 nucleotides agree with TRBD1. With 6 bases clipped from V and 5 bases from J, the junction kept 5 bases outside the gene matches. This CDR3 contains 13 residues. In germline, CDR1 is SGHTA, CDR2 FQGNSA. CDR3 region: CASRDRARETQYF. The CDR3 DNA follows: TGTGCCAGCAGGGACAGGGCCAGGGAGACCCAGTACTTC.

This clonotype came up a few times. A much larger clone differs by one base, so this may be a read error. The chain combines TRBV6-2 or TRBV6-3 with TRBJ2-3; 10 positions match TRBD2. The CDR3 is 15 residues long. Trimming at V came to 5 bases and at J to 2 bases, leaving 4 bases not matched to a gene. Germline values: CDR1 MNHEY, CDR2 SVGEGT. The CDR3 reads CASSALAGNTDTQYF. The CDR3 DNA reads as TGTGCCAGCAGTGCACTAGCGGGGAACACAGATACGCAGTATTTT.

This chain connects TRBV7-3 to TRBJ2-5; D is undetermined. The germline gives CDR1 SGHTA, CDR2 FQGTGA. The CDR3 has 14 amino acids. V dropped 3 bases and J dropped 2 bases, with 10 bases sitting between them. The CDR3 loop is CASSLTDGQETQYF. The CDR3 nucleotides read TGTGCCAGCAGCTTGACGGACGGACAAGAGACCCAGTACTTC.

A few counts support this clonotype. This CDR3 is CASNRGGTDTQYF. CDR3 nucleotide sequence: TGTGCCAGTAACAGGGGAGGCACAGATACGCAGTATTTT. This chain uses TRBV24-1 with TRBJ2-3, with 7 positions matching TRBD1. Trimming removed 11 bases from V and 1 base from J; junction bases left unmatched: 5. The CDR3 has 13 amino acids. Germline V CDR1 and CDR2: KGHDR, SFDVKD.

This clonotype was counted ten times or more. The rearrangement uses TRBV28 and TRBJ2-3; the match to TRBD2 covers 8 bases. This CDR3 has 17 residues. Germline CDR1 is MDHEN and CDR2 is SYDVKM. The trim removed 7 bases at V and 0 bases at J, leaving 12 bases unmatched. The CDR3, as DNA: TGTGCCAGCAACTCGCGGGGGGCCGGGGCTAGCACAGATACGCAGTATTTT. Its protein product is CASNSRGAGASTDTQYF.

This clonotype turned up a few times. A read error may explain this, as a much larger clone is one base away. This sequence joins TRBV20-1 and TRBJ1-1; unclear D gene. CDR3 length: 14 amino acids. V gave up 1 base and J gave up 3 bases, with 12 bases separating them. From germline, CDR1 is DFQATT and CDR2 SNEGSKA (reference sequence). The CDR3: CSARVGAMDTEAFF. The CDR3 region has the DNA TGCAGTGCTAGAGTCGGCGCCATGGACACTGAAGCTTTCTTT.

There are many counts of this clonotype. V usage is TRBV28 and J usage is TRBJ2-7, with D perhaps given as TRBD1 or TRBD2 (5 bases each). Trimming stripped 3 bases from V and 5 bases from J, with 17 bases between. From germline, CDR1 is MDHEN and CDR2 SYDVKM. This CDR3 comprises 15 residues. Here the CDR3 reads CASSFSGTARHEQYF. The CDR3, as DNA: TGTGCCAGCAGTTTTTCCGGGACCGCACGGCACGAGCAGTACTTC.

This clonotype has just a few counts. This chain joins TRBV20-1 and TRBJ2-1, with D maybe TRBD2 (5 bases). The CDR3 is 12 residues long. Germline lookup yields CDR1 DFQATT and CDR2 SNEGSKA (reference sequence). V was pared by 7 bases and J by 10 bases, with 17 bases between. CDR3 in amino acids: CSGTDSPYEQFF. CDR3 in DNA: TGCAGTGGAACGGACTCCCCCTACGAGCAGTTCTTC.

The gene calls are TRBV25-1 and TRBJ2-1; 7 bases are a match to TRBD1. Germline-derived CDR1 and CDR2 are MGHDK and SYGVNS. The V segment lost 4 bases and the J segment 5 bases; nucleotides outside the gene matches: 5. The CDR3 has 14 residues. For the CDR3, the DNA is TGTGCCAGCAGTGGTTGGCAGGGGGACAATGAGCAGTTCTTC. Residues: CASSGWQGDNEQFF.

This clonotype was seen ten or more times. This chain uses TRBV6-1 with TRBJ2-3; 7 bases align to TRBD1. Germline CDR1 MNHNS, CDR2 SASEGT. CDR3 length: 15 amino acids. The trim removed 6 bases at V and 0 bases at J, leaving 6 bases unmatched. The chain's CDR3 is CASRGQTHSTDTQYF. The CDR3 DNA reads as TGTGCCAGCAGGGGACAGACGCACAGCACAGATACGCAGTATTTT.

This rearrangement joins TRBV7-9 to TRBJ2-7, with 9 bases lining up with TRBD2. This CDR3 contains 15 residues. V shed 4 bases and J 6 bases; nucleotides not matched to a gene: 10. The V gene's germline CDR1 is SEHNR and CDR2 FQNEAQ (reference sequence). CDR3 coding DNA: TGTGCCAGCAGCTCCGGCGGCGGGAGGGCCTCCGAGCAGTACTTC. It translates to CASSSGGGRASEQYF. Drawing the rest from reference TRBV7-9 and TRBJ2-7, the complete variable domain is DTGVSQNPRHKITKRGQNVTFRCDPISEHNRLYWYRQTLGQGPEFLTYFQNEAQLEKSRLLSDRFSAERPKGSFSTLEIQRTEQGDSAMYLCASSSGGGRASEQYFGPGTRLTVT.

This clonotype was counted between two and nine times. The chain couples TRBV18 to TRBJ1-5; a possible D gene is TRBD1 (5 bases). With 2 bases removed from V and 5 bases from J, the gap between germline ends came to 10 bases. This CDR3 has 14 amino acids. Germline V CDR1 and CDR2: KGHSH, LQKENI. The CDR3 here is CASSPGGGDQPQHF. CDR3 sequence (DNA): TGTGCCAGCTCACCAGGGGGTGGAGATCAGCCCCAGCATTTT.

This clonotype occurred many times. The V and J genes are TRBV7-3 and TRBJ1-2, with 9 positions matching TRBD1. V lost 4 bases and J lost 6; bases outside the gene matches: 3. CDR1 is SGHTA, CDR2 FQGTGA, per germline. The CDR3 loop spans 13 amino acids. The CDR3 sequence is CASSSGQGHGYTF. The CDR3 DNA reads as TGTGCCAGCAGCTCCGGACAGGGGCATGGCTACACCTTC.

The chain employs TRBV18 and TRBJ2-7, with D possibly matching TRBD1 (5 bases). This CDR3 region has 15 residues. V dropped 2 bases and J dropped 2 bases, with 13 bases sitting between them. Germline CDR1 KGHSH, CDR2 LQKENI. DNA of the CDR3: TGTGCCAGCTCACCAACAGGAAATCCGGCCTACGAGCAGTACTTC. Amino acids: CASSPTGNPAYEQYF.

This clonotype was counted at least ten times. This sequence joins TRBV11-3 and TRBJ2-5; 9 bases match TRBD1. Germline loops: CDR1 SGHNT, CDR2 YENEEA. With 3 bases clipped from V and 4 bases from J, the junction kept 3 bases outside the gene matches. This CDR3 has 14 amino acids. The CDR3 DNA is TGTGCCAGCAGCTTCCACAGGGGGCTAGAGACCCAGTACTTC. Amino acid sequence: CASSFHRGLETQYF.

This clonotype was counted between two and nine times. V and J are TRBV2 and TRBJ1-6; D gene uncertain. The CDR3 totals 15 residues. CDR1 and CDR2 from the germline V gene are SNHLY and FYNNEI. The V end lost 7 bases, the J end lost 3 bases, and 13 bases lay between the germline ends. CDR3 sequence: CASILMGDYNSPLHF. In DNA form, the CDR3 reads TGTGCCAGCATTTTAATGGGTGACTATAATTCACCCCTCCACTTT.

This clonotype occurred many times. The rearrangement uses TRBV12-3 or TRBV12-4 and TRBJ2-3; 8 positions match TRBD1. The CDR3 is made up of 14 amino acids. Losses at the gene ends were 7 bases for V and 8 bases for J; bases not matched to a gene: 11. The CDR3, as DNA: TGTGCCAGCATTCCAGGGGGCTCCTTTACTACGCAGTATTTT. This encodes CASIPGGSFTTQYF.

This clonotype was seen repeatedly, ten times or more. CDR3 amino acids: CASSPNLAGLGNEQYF. In nucleotides, the CDR3 is TGTGCCAGCAGCCCGAACTTGGCAGGCCTGGGGAACGAGCAGTACTTC. The V and J genes are TRBV3-1 and TRBJ2-7; no reliable D call. Germline lookup yields CDR1 LGHDT and CDR2 YNNKEL (reference sequence). CDR3 size: 16 residues. Trimming took 4 bases from V and 5 from J, leaving 21 bases between them.

DNA for the CDR3: TGCAGTGCTAGGGTAGCGGGGGGGAGCCATGAGCAGTTCTTC. This codes for CSARVAGGSHEQFF. The chain is built from TRBV20-1 and TRBJ2-1; 11 nucleotides line up with TRBD2. Germline V CDR1 and CDR2: DFQATT, SNEGSKA (reference sequence). CDR3 length equals 14 residues. The trim removed 3 bases at V and 8 bases at J, leaving 6 bases unmatched.

V usage is TRBV5-1 and J usage is TRBJ2-7; TRBD1 aligns across 7 bases. CDR1 SGHRS and CDR2 YFSETQ come from the germline V gene. V trimming: 2 bases; J trimming: 3 bases; junction bases outside the gene matches: 5. The length of the CDR3 is 14 residues. The CDR3 sequence: CASSLGTADYEQYF. Written as DNA, the CDR3 is TGCGCCAGCAGCTTAGGGACAGCAGACTACGAGCAGTACTTC.

Ten or more counts support this clonotype. The genes are TRBV2 and TRBJ2-7; no clear D. CDR3 size: 14 residues. In germline, CDR1 is SNHLY, CDR2 FYNNEI. The ends were cut back, 1 base at V and 0 bases at J, with 7 bases in the middle. The CDR3 DNA sequence: TGTGCCAGCAGTGAAGGACGGAGCTCCTACGAGCAGTACTTC. It encodes CASSEGRSSYEQYF.

This clonotype appeared a few times. The chain uses TRBV6-1 and TRBJ2-3; D not certain. The V gene's germline CDR1 is MNHNS and CDR2 SASEGT. V shed 8 bases and J shed 4 bases, with 16 bases lying between them. This CDR3 has 14 amino acids. The CDR3: CASFGSIWADTQYF. The CDR3 DNA reads as TGTGCCAGCTTCGGATCAATCTGGGCAGATACGCAGTATTTT.

The V gene is TRBV6-1, the J gene TRBJ2-7, with D tentatively TRBD1 or TRBD2 (5 bases each). The CDR3 consists of 15 residues. The germline V gene has CDR1 MNHNS and CDR2 SASEGT. V was shortened by 6 bases and J by 3 bases, with 18 bases between the two germline ends. The chain's CDR3 is CASRNRVGGSYEQYF. CDR3 bases: TGTGCCAGCAGAAACCGAGTTGGGGGAAGCTACGAGCAGTACTTC.

The V call is TRBV5-1, the J call TRBJ1-1; 8 nucleotides align to TRBD1. The CDR3 totals 15 residues. Germline lookup yields CDR1 SGHRS and CDR2 YFSETQ. J was trimmed by 1 base and V by 7 bases; bases with no gene match: 9. For the CDR3, the DNA is TGCGCCAGCCACGACAGGGGCGCGACGAACACTGAAGCTTTCTTT. Translation: CASHDRGATNTEAFF.

This clonotype appeared a few times. The V and J genes are TRBV28 and TRBJ1-2, with 7 bases aligning to TRBD1. CDR1 and CDR2 (germline): MDHEN, SYDVKM. The CDR3 covers 14 residues. V lost 3 bases and J lost 5; bases outside the gene matches: 6. The CDR3 sequence: CASSLLTGLYGYTF. Written as DNA, the CDR3 is TGTGCCAGCAGTTTGTTGACAGGGTTATATGGCTACACCTTC.

This clonotype was counted at least ten times. The rearrangement uses TRBV24-1 and TRBJ2-3; D not certain. With 7 bases removed from V and 8 bases from J, the gap between germline ends came to 18 bases. Germline loops: CDR1 KGHDR, CDR2 SFDVKD. The CDR3 runs 14 residues. In DNA form, the CDR3 reads TGTGCCACCAGCCCGCACAGTTCAAGTGGTACGCAGTATTTT. This encodes CATSPHSSSGTQYF.